These 32 T cell receptor beta chains were sequenced from one sample in a study of blood T cell repertoires in COVID-19. Sequenced by immunoSEQ multiplex PCR; TCRdb stores in-frame clones only, minus some. The sample shows about 150,000 clones, roughly 87% of them seen only once. Input material: PBMCs or T cells enriched from blood (not recorded which). These receptor sequences come from a woman aged 45 to 65 who had recovered from COVID-19.

The J gene is TRBJ2-1, the V gene TRBV27, with 8 positions matching TRBD1. V dropped 5 bases and J dropped 8; count of bases not matched to a gene: 14. Germline CDR1 MNHEY, CDR2 SMNVEV (reference sequence). This CDR3 is 16 amino acids long. The chain's CDR3 is CASSAPFRQGAYEQFF. The CDR3 bases are TGTGCCAGCAGTGCCCCTTTCCGGCAGGGGGCCTATGAGCAGTTCTTC.

The gene calls are TRBV9 and TRBJ2-3; TRBD2 matches at 14 bases. Germline CDR1 reads SGDLS; CDR2 reads YYNGEE. V was clipped by 0 bases and J by 3 bases; unmatched bases: 9. The CDR3 contains 19 residues. The chain's CDR3 is CASSVGGLAGAVETDTQYF. CDR3 in DNA: TGTGCCAGCAGCGTAGGGGGACTAGCGGGAGCAGTGGAGACAGATACGCAGTATTTT.

The gene calls are TRBV6-5 and TRBJ1-1, with D perhaps TRBD1 (6 bases). This CDR3 comprises 11 residues. In germline, CDR1 is MNHEY, CDR2 SVGAGI. Trimming stripped 5 bases from V and 8 bases from J, with 9 bases between. The CDR3 sequence is CASSRTGEAFF. The CDR3 region has the DNA TGTGCCAGCAGTCGTACAGGGGAAGCTTTCTTT.

The chain combines TRBV4-1 with TRBJ1-5, with 11 nucleotides matching TRBD1. The CDR3 spans 19 residues. Per the germline V gene, CDR1 is MGHRA and CDR2 is YSYEKL. The junction had 13 bases not matched to a gene; V was cut back by 0 bases and J by 6 bases. This CDR3 reads CASSQDPQGTGGFIQPQHF. In DNA, the CDR3 is TGCGCCAGCAGCCAAGATCCCCAGGGGACAGGGGGATTCATTCAGCCCCAGCATTTT.

The genes are TRBV2 and TRBJ2-1; 9 bases line up with TRBD1. V lost 4 bases and J lost 9; bases outside the gene matches: 7. The CDR3 loop spans 14 amino acids. Germline CDR1 and CDR2: SNHLY and FYNNEI. This CDR3 reads CASSGTGGWGEQFF. CDR3 nucleotide sequence: TGTGCCAGCAGTGGAACAGGGGGCTGGGGTGAGCAGTTCTTC. The full variable domain, with the rest looked up from reference TRBV2 and TRBJ2-1, is EPEVTQTPSHQVTQMGQEVILRCVPISNHLYFYWYRQILGQKVEFLVSFYNNEISEKSEIFDDQFSVERPDGSNFTLKIRSTKLEDSAMYFCASSGTGGWGEQFFGPGTRLTVL.

The rearrangement links TRBV18 to TRBJ1-6, with D possibly being TRBD1 (6 bases). The germline V and J ends were trimmed by 8 bases and 6 bases, with 14 bases remaining between them. The CDR3 loop spans 14 amino acids. Germline assignment: CDR1 KGHSH and CDR2 LQKENI. CDR3 nucleotides: TGTGCCAGCACGCCGACAGGAATTAATTCACCCCTCCACTTT. It yields the protein CASTPTGINSPLHF.

This chain joins TRBV5-6 and TRBJ2-5, with a weak D call TRBD1 (7 bases). The V gene's germline CDR1 is SGHDT and CDR2 YYEEEE. CDR3 size: 11 residues. The germline V and J ends were trimmed by 5 bases and 11 bases, with 13 bases remaining between them. CDR3 protein: CASRKTGRQYF. The CDR3 bases are TGTGCCAGCAGGAAGACAGGGAGGCAGTACTTC.

This chain links TRBV28 with TRBJ2-6; D not resolved. V shed 5 bases and J shed 0 bases, with 8 bases lying between them. The CDR3 sequence is 15 residues long. Germline loops: CDR1 MDHEN, CDR2 SYDVKM. For the CDR3, the DNA is TGTGCCAGCAGTGCCCCAGGCTCTGGGGCCAACGTCCTGACTTTC. Translating gives CASSAPGSGANVLTF.

The rearrangement joins TRBV5-4 to TRBJ1-5; no clear D. CDR3 length: 13 residues. Trimming removed 2 bases at V and 4 bases at J, with 7 bases between. The germline CDR1 and CDR2 sequences are SGHNT and YYREEE (reference sequence). The CDR3 nucleotides read TGTGCCAGCAGCTTACAGCCTAATCAGCCCCAGCATTTT. Amino acid sequence: CASSLQPNQPQHF.

The V gene is TRBV6-2 or TRBV6-3, the J gene TRBJ1-1; no clear D gene. This CDR3 spans 13 amino acids. V was shortened by 3 bases and J by 1 base, with 6 bases between the two germline ends. Germline CDR1 and CDR2: MNHEY and SVGEGT. As DNA, the CDR3 is TGTGCCAGCAGTTATCAGGAGAACACTGAAGCTTTCTTT. It yields the protein CASSYQENTEAFF.

This clone was seen more than once but under ten times. The chain employs TRBV12-3 or TRBV12-4 and TRBJ1-6, with TRBD1 matching 8 bases. Losses at the gene ends were 8 bases for V and 10 bases for J; bases not matched to a gene: 7. This CDR3 has 13 residues. The CDR3: CASWTGQGSPLHF. In DNA form, the CDR3 reads TGTGCCAGCTGGACAGGGCAAGGATCACCCCTCCACTTT.

The V call is TRBV5-1, the J call TRBJ1-1, with TRBD1 matching over 7 bases. CDR3 size: 14 residues. Trimming took 0 bases from V and 4 from J; bases not matched to a gene: 3. Germline values: CDR1 SGHRS, CDR2 YFSETQ. The CDR3 DNA is TGCGCCAGCAGCTTGGCGGGACAGACCACTGAAGCTTTCTTT. This sequence encodes CASSLAGQTTEAFF.

J is TRBJ1-5 and V is TRBV21-1; TRBD1 was called by the table and not checked on the DNA. TRBV21-1 is a pseudogene locus. The CDR3 runs to 18 residues. The DNA of the CDR3 is TGTGCCAGCAGCAAATACTTGGGCCACAGGGGGCGAAGGGAGCCCCAGCATTTT. It yields the protein CASSKYLGHRGRREPQHF.

The chain combines TRBV5-1 with TRBJ1-4; the match to TRBD1 covers 10 bases. This CDR3 has 15 residues. Germline CDR1 reads SGHRS; CDR2 reads YFSETQ. V lost 3 bases to trimming and J lost 10 bases; unmatched junction nucleotides: 9. CDR3 coding DNA: TGCGCCAGCAGCTGGGGGACAGGGGCTCGGGGAAAACTGTTTTTT. This translates into CASSWGTGARGKLFF.

V gene TRBV24-1 combines with J gene TRBJ2-7; possibly TRBD2 for D (5 bases). Germline CDR1 KGHDR, CDR2 SFDVKD. V dropped 7 bases and J dropped 4 bases, with 13 bases sitting between them. CDR3 size: 13 residues. The CDR3 nucleotides are TGTGCCACCAGGGTTGGCGGGTCTTACGAGCAGTACTTC. Amino acid sequence: CATRVGGSYEQYF.

The chain has TRBV27 and TRBJ1-6; D remains ambiguous. Germline CDR1 and CDR2: MNHEY and SMNVEV (reference sequence). Deletions cut 6 bases from V and 7 bases from J, with 13 bases between. This CDR3 has 14 residues. The CDR3 coding sequence is TGTGCCAGCAGCCGCCTGAATAGAAATTCACCCCTCCACTTT. Protein: CASSRLNRNSPLHF.

The rearrangement uses TRBV29-1 and TRBJ1-2, with 8 bases identical to TRBD1. This CDR3 region has 12 residues. Per germline, CDR1 SQVTM and CDR2 ANQGSEA. With 7 bases clipped from V and 5 bases from J, the junction kept 6 bases outside the gene matches. CDR3 in DNA: TGCAGCGGAGGGGGACAGGAATATGGCTACACCTTC. As protein: CSGGGQEYGYTF.

V gene TRBV2 combines with J gene TRBJ2-2, with D perhaps TRBD2 (6 bases). CDR1 is SNHLY and CDR2 is FYNNEI in the germline V gene. The CDR3 is 14 amino acids. The V end was cut by 7 bases, the J end by 0 bases, with 9 bases between. CDR3 protein: CASKLAANTGELFF. The CDR3 nucleotides read TGTGCCAGCAAATTAGCGGCGAACACCGGGGAGCTGTTTTTT.

The V gene is TRBV19, the J gene TRBJ1-4; D is undetermined. Germline CDR1 and CDR2: LNHDA and SQIVND (reference sequence). The length of the CDR3 is 15 residues. Trimming took off 6 bases at V and 0 bases at J, with 11 bases between the two ends. The CDR3 loop reads CASRSDLATNEKLFF. CDR3 DNA sequence: TGTGCCAGTAGGTCAGATCTTGCAACTAATGAAAAACTGTTTTTT.

This clone was recorded only once. V and J are TRBV7-3 and TRBJ2-1; 7 bases are shared with TRBD2. The CDR3 contains 15 residues. Germline trimming cut 2 bases from V and 7 bases from J; bases unmatched to any gene: 8. CDR1 and CDR2 from the germline V gene are SGHTA and FQGTGA. DNA of the CDR3: TGTGCCAGCAGCTTAGGGGAGGGCCAGAGTAATGAGCAGTTCTTC. It translates to CASSLGEGQSNEQFF.

The gene calls are TRBV18 and TRBJ2-5; 11 positions match TRBD2. The CDR3 totals 17 residues. J gave up 1 base and V 2 bases, and 6 bases lay outside the gene matches. Germline values: CDR1 KGHSH, CDR2 LQKENI. The CDR3 loop reads CASSPATSGKSQETQYF. Written as DNA, the CDR3 is TGTGCCAGCTCACCAGCGACTAGCGGGAAGTCCCAAGAGACCCAGTACTTC.

The chain employs TRBV11-2 and TRBJ1-1; D ambiguous. V gave up 3 bases and J gave up 3 bases, with 8 bases separating them. The CDR3 has 13 residues. The V gene's germline CDR1 is SGHAT and CDR2 FQNNGV. The CDR3 DNA follows: TGTGCCAGCAGCTTTAAGAGGGACACTGAAGCTTTCTTT. Protein: CASSFKRDTEAFF.

This clone was seen once. The chain is built from TRBV7-2 and TRBJ2-3; 14 nucleotides agree with TRBD2. The J segment lost 4 bases and the V segment lost 3 bases, leaving 6 bases of the junction unmatched. The CDR3 is 17 residues long. Per germline, CDR1 SGHTA and CDR2 FQGNSA. CDR3 sequence reads: CASSLGLAGVQADTQYF. CDR3 nucleotides: TGTGCCAGCAGCTTGGGACTAGCGGGAGTTCAGGCAGATACGCAGTATTTT.

The V and J genes are TRBV14 and TRBJ2-7; tentative D call: TRBD1 (7 bases). This CDR3 contains 15 residues. The V gene's germline CDR1 is SGHDN and CDR2 FVKESK. The V end was cut by 3 bases, the J end by 7 bases, with 19 bases between. In DNA form, the CDR3 reads TGTGCCAGCAGCCACGGGGGACAGACATTGAGTGAGCAGTACTTC. Translation gives CASSHGGQTLSEQYF.

The chain joins TRBV3-1 (or the pseudogene TRBV3-2) to TRBJ1-5, with 12 bases matching TRBD1. The V segment lost 1 base and the J segment 7 bases; nucleotides outside the gene matches: 2. This CDR3 spans 15 amino acids. The germline V gene has CDR1 LGHDT and CDR2 YNNKEL (reference sequence). CDR3 in amino acids: CASSQAGTGGQPQHF. The DNA of the CDR3 is TGTGCCAGCAGCCAAGCGGGGACAGGGGGCCAGCCCCAGCATTTT.

The gene calls are TRBV7-6 and TRBJ1-1; possibly TRBD1 for D (5 bases). V was cut by 2 bases and J by 0 bases, with 13 bases left in between. CDR3 length equals 16 residues. CDR1 and CDR2 from the germline V gene are SGHVS and FNYEAQ. CDR3 residues: CASSLTAGVMNTEAFF. For the CDR3, the DNA is TGTGCCAGCAGCTTAACGGCGGGGGTTATGAACACTGAAGCTTTCTTT. The full variable domain, with the rest looked up from reference TRBV7-6 and TRBJ1-1, is GAGVSQSPRYKVTKRGQDVALRCDPISGHVSLYWYRQALGQGPEFLTYFNYEAQQDKSGLPNDRFSAERPEGSISTLTIQRTEQRDSAMYRCASSLTAGVMNTEAFFGQGTRLTVV.

The genes are TRBV24-1 and TRBJ1-2; the match to TRBD1 covers 12 bases. This CDR3 contains 17 residues. J was trimmed by 8 bases and V by 4 bases; bases with no gene match: 13. Per the germline V gene, CDR1 is KGHDR and CDR2 is SFDVKD. The CDR3 region has the DNA TGTGCCACCAGTGACTCCGGGACAGGGGGCGCATTAAGGGGCTACACCTTC. Translation: CATSDSGTGGALRGYTF.

This sequence joins TRBV9 and TRBJ1-1, with D uncertain. V gave up 3 bases and J gave up 0 bases, with 12 bases separating them. CDR1 is SGDLS and CDR2 is YYNGEE in the germline V gene. The CDR3 is made up of 15 amino acids. The CDR3 sequence: CASSDTARMNTEAFF. The CDR3 nucleotides read TGTGCCAGCAGCGACACAGCACGCATGAACACTGAAGCTTTCTTT.

The chain employs TRBV5-1 and TRBJ2-7, with 13 bases matching TRBD2. This CDR3 contains 14 residues. V lost 3 bases, J lost 4 bases, and 1 base stayed unmatched. Per the germline V gene, CDR1 is SGHRS and CDR2 is YFSETQ. In nucleotides, the CDR3 is TGCGCCAGCAGCTCACTAGCGGGAGGGTACGAGCAGTACTTC. This gives the protein CASSSLAGGYEQYF. Full variable domain (remainder filled in from reference TRBV5-1 and TRBJ2-7): KAGVTQTPRYLIKTRGQQVTLSCSPISGHRSVSWYQQTPGQGLQFLFEYFSETQRNKGNFPGRFSGRQFSNSRSEMNVSTLELGDSALYLCASSSLAGGYEQYFGPGTRLTVT.

The chain employs TRBV7-9 and TRBJ2-3; 8 bases are a match to TRBD1. The CDR3 covers 16 residues. Germline V gene lookup returns CDR1 SEHNR and CDR2 FQNEAQ (reference sequence). V was pared by 5 bases and J by 0 bases, with 7 bases of the junction left unmatched. The CDR3 loop is CASSLRGRGSTDTQYF. As DNA, the CDR3 is TGTGCCAGCAGCCTCAGGGGGCGAGGAAGCACAGATACGCAGTATTTT.

The chain's CDR3 is CASSPQTSSTDTQYF. In DNA, the CDR3 is TGTGCCAGCAGCCCCCAGACTAGCAGCACAGATACGCAGTATTTT. The chain links TRBV9 to TRBJ2-3; 7 bases are a match to TRBD2. With 4 bases clipped from V and 0 bases from J, the junction kept 5 bases outside the gene matches. CDR1 SGDLS and CDR2 YYNGEE come from the germline V gene. The CDR3 extends over 15 amino acids.

The gene calls are TRBV18 and TRBJ2-7; 8 nucleotides align to TRBD2. Germline CDR1 reads KGHSH; CDR2 reads LQKENI. This CDR3 is 12 amino acids long. The DNA for the CDR3 is TGTGCTGGCGGGAGGACAACCTACGAGCAGTACTTC. Its translation: CAGGRTTYEQYF.